This TCR beta chain is from a study of CD8 T cells in ankylosing spondylitis. General study points: In ankylosing spondylitis blood, a motif of eight highly homologous TCR beta variants appeared characteristic. Significant enrichment of disease-linked clones was reportedly seen in matched ankylosing spondylitis synovial fluid.

Making use of molecular barcodes, quantitative 5'-RACE generated TCR beta libraries. TCRdb reprocessed the 5' RACE reads with MiXCR, giving one entry per CDR3 protein. The data contain some 330,000 distinct CDR3 sequences, roughly 8% of them singletons. From germline, CDR1 is SGHDN and CDR2 FVKESK. Trimming left V 5 bases short and J 1 base short, with 15 bases between. The CDR3 has 15 residues. With regard to this clonotype: What it binds is not known.

The chain uses TRBV14 and TRBJ2-7; tentatively, D is TRBD1 (6 bases). The sequence came from a male donor with ankylosing spondylitis. Sequenced: blood, either unsorted or a sorted T cell fraction (not recorded which). The CDR3 DNA reads as TGTGCCAGCAGCGACTTTTTGACAGGTTCCTACGAGCAGTACTTC. Protein sequence: CASSDFLTGSYEQYF.